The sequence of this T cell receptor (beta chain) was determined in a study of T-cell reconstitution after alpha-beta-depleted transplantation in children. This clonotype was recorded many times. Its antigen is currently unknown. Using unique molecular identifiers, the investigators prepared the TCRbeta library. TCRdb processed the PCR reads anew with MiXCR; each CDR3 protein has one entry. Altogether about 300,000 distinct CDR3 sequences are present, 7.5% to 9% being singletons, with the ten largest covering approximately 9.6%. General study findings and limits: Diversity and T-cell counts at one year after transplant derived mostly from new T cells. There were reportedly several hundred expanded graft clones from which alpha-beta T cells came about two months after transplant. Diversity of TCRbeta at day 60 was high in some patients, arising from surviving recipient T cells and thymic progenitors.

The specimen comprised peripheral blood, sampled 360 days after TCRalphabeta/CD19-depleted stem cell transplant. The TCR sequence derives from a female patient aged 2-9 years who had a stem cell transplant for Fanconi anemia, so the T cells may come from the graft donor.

The CDR3 spells CASSVFWSAGANVLTF. In DNA form, the CDR3 reads TGTGCCAGCAGCGTATTTTGGAGCGCTGGGGCCAACGTCCTGACTTTC. The rearrangement uses TRBV9 and TRBJ2-6; D not resolved. The V and J ends lost 1 base and 2 bases respectively, with 10 bases between them. This CDR3 has 16 residues. Germline V gene data show CDR1 as SGDLS and CDR2 as YYNGEE.